The TCR beta chain under discussion was sequenced for a study of cytomegalovirus exposure and HLA in healthy donors. The study, taken as a whole, reports: V segments that were indistinguishable, TRBV6-2 and TRBV6-3 among them, were omitted from analysis.

The study ran its PCR with 60 Vbeta and 13 Jbeta primers. Assay: immunoSEQ multiplex PCR; the TCRdb copy retains only in-frame clones and omits some. The data show roughly 100,000 clones, with approximately 84% seen just once and 5.6% held by the top ten. To note about this clone: Its antigen remains unknown.

Germline loops: CDR1 ENHRY, CDR2 SYGVKD. This CDR3 is 15 amino acids long. V was clipped by 4 bases and J by 6 bases; unmatched bases: 2. This chain links TRBV10-3 with TRBJ2-1, with TRBD2 matching 14 bases. The origin of this receptor is a woman aged 18-29 years in good health and CMV-seropositive. Sample: PBMCs. The DNA for the CDR3 is TGTGCCATCAGTGGGACTAGCGGGAGGATCAATGAGCAGTTCTTC. Protein sequence: CAISGTSGRINEQFF.